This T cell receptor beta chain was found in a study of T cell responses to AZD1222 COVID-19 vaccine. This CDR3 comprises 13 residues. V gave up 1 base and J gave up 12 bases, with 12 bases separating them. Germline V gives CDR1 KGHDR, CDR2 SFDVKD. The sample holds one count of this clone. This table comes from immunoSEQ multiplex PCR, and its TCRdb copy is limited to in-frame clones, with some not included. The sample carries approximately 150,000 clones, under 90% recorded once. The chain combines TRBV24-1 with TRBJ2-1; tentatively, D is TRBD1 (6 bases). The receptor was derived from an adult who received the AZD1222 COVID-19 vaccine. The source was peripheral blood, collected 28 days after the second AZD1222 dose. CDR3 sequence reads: CATSDFQGLRQFF. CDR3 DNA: TGTGCCACCAGTGATTTTCAGGGGCTACGGCAGTTCTTC.